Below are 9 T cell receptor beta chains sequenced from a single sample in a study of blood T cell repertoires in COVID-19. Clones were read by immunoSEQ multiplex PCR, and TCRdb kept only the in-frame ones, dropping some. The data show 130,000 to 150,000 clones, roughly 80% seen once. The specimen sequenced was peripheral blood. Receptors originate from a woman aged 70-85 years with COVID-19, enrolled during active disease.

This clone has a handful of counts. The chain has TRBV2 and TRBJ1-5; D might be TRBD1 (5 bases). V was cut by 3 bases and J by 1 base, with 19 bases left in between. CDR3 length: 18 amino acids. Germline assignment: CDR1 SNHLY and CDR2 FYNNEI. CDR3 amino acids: CASSDLQGWSLSNQPQHF. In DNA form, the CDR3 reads TGTGCCAGCAGTGACCTTCAGGGCTGGTCGTTGAGCAATCAGCCCCAGCATTTT.

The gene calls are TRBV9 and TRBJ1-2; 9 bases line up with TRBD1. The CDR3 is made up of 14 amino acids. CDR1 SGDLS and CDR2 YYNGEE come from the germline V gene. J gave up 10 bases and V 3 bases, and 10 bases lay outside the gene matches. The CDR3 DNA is TGTGCCAGCAGCGCCGACCCGCAACAGGGGGCCTACACCTTC. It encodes CASSADPQQGAYTF.

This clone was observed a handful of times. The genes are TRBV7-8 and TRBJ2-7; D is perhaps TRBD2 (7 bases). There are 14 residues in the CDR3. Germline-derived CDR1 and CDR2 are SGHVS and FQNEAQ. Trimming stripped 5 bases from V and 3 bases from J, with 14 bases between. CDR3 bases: TGTGCCAGCAGCCAGGGAGGGGGTTTCTACGAGCAGTACTTC. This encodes CASSQGGGFYEQYF.

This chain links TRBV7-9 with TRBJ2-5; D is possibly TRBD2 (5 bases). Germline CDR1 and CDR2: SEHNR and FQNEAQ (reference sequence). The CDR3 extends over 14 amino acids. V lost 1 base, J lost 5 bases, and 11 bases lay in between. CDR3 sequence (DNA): TGTGCCAGCAGCTTAGTAGGCGGGTTTGAGACCCAGTACTTC. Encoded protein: CASSLVGGFETQYF.

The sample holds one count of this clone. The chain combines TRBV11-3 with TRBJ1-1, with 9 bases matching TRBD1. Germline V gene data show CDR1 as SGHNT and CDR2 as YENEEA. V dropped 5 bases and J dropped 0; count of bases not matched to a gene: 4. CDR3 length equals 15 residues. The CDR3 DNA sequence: TGTGCCAGCAGCACCACAGGGGGCGTGAACACTGAAGCTTTCTTT. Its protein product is CASSTTGGVNTEAFF.

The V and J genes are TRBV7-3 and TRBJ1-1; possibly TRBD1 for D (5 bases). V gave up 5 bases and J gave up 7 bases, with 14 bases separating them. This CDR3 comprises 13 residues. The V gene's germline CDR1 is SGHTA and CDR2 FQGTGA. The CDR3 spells CASSVGTGGEAFF. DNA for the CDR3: TGTGCCAGCAGCGTAGGGACGGGGGGTGAAGCTTTCTTT.

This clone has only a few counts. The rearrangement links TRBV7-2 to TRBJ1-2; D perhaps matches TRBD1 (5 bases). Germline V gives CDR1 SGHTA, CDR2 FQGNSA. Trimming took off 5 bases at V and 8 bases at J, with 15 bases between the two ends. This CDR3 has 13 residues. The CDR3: CASSPDRVSGYTF. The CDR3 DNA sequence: TGTGCCAGCAGCCCTGACAGAGTCAGCGGCTACACCTTC. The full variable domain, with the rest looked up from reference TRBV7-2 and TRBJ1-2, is GAGVSQSPSNKVTEKGKDVELRCDPISGHTALYWYRQSLGQGLEFLIYFQGNSAPDKSGLPSDRFSAERTGGSVSTLTIQRTQQEDSAVYLCASSPDRVSGYTFGSGTRLTVV.

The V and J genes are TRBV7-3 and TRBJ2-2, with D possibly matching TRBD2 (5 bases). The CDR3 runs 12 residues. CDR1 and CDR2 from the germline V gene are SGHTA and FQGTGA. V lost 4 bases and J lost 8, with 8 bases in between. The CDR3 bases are TGTGCCAGCAGCTCCCCGGGGGGGGAGCTGTTTTTT. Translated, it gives CASSSPGGELFF.

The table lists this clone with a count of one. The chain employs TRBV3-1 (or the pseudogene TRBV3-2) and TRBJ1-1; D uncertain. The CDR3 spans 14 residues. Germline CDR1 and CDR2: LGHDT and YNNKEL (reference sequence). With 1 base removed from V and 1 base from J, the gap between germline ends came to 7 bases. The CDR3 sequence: CASSQVHKNTEAFF. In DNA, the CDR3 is TGTGCCAGCAGCCAAGTGCACAAGAACACTGAAGCTTTCTTT.